The rows below give T cell receptor beta chains drawn from one sample of a study of regulatory T cells in long-lasting Graves disease. TCRdb analysed the multiplex PCR reads with MiXCR anew, one entry per CDR3 protein. The sample holds a few hundred thousand distinct CDR3 sequences, less than 30% seen once. The specimen was peripheral blood mononuclear cells (PBMCs), collected when the disease was refractory, from a patient treated with antithyroid drugs. These receptors were taken from a woman aged 40 to 50 with Graves disease. The CDR3 runs from the conserved cysteine through the conserved F or W. D genes are given only for firm matches. Only some rows state a clone size, as once, few, many or a class for expanded clones.

J gene: TRBJ2-1
clone size: NA
CDR3 length: 17
V gene: TRBV11-1
D gene: TRBD2
CDR3 DNA: TGTGCCAGCAGCTTTGGAATAGCGCAGCGGGAGGTTAATGAGCAGTTCTTC
CDR3 protein: CASSFGIAQREVNEQFF

J gene: TRBJ2-2
clone size: NA
CDR3 length: 14
V gene: TRBV27
D gene: TRBD1
CDR3 DNA: TGTGCCAGCAGTTCGTGGACAGGGAGCGGGGAGCTGTTTTTT
CDR3 protein: CASSSWTGSGELFF

J gene: TRBJ2-5
clone size: many
CDR3 length: 13
V gene: TRBV28
D gene: NA
CDR3 DNA: TGTGCCAGCAGTGACAGTTCTCAAGAGACCCAGTACTTC
CDR3 protein: CASSDSSQETQYF

J gene: TRBJ2-7
clone size: many
CDR3 length: 14
V gene: TRBV28
D gene: TRBD1
CDR3 DNA: TGTGCCAGCAGTGACCGGGACAGGGACTACGAGCAGTACTTC
CDR3 protein: CASSDRDRDYEQYF

J gene: TRBJ1-2
clone size: many
CDR3 length: 14
V gene: TRBV28
D gene: TRBD1
CDR3 DNA: TGTGCCAGCAGCCTACCCGGGACAGGGGATGGCTACACCTTC
CDR3 protein: CASSLPGTGDGYTF

J gene: TRBJ1-6
clone size: NA
CDR3 length: 14
V gene: TRBV7-9
D gene: TRBD1
CDR3 DNA: TGTGCCAGCAGGTCAAGACAGGGGTATTCACCCCTCCACTTT
CDR3 protein: CASRSRQGYSPLHF

J gene: TRBJ2-1
clone size: NA
CDR3 length: 13
V gene: TRBV5-1
D gene: NA
CDR3 DNA: TGCGCCAGCAGCTTACGTGGGATGAATGAGCAGTTCTTC
CDR3 protein: CASSLRGMNEQFF

J gene: TRBJ2-7
clone size: NA
CDR3 length: 17
V gene: TRBV19
D gene: NA
CDR3 DNA: TGTGCCAGTAGTCGTTCGGGAGCAGGGGGAGGGCCCCACGAGCAGTACTTC
CDR3 protein: CASSRSGAGGGPHEQYF

J gene: TRBJ1-5
clone size: NA
CDR3 length: 14
V gene: TRBV28
D gene: NA
CDR3 DNA: TGTGCCAGCAGGGGGGGGGGCGGCAATCAGCCCCAGCATTTT
CDR3 protein: CASRGGGGNQPQHF

J gene: TRBJ2-2
clone size: NA
CDR3 length: 14
V gene: TRBV29-1
D gene: TRBD2
CDR3 DNA: TGCAGCGTTAGGTGGCGGGAGCGCACCGGGGAGCTGTTTTTT
CDR3 protein: CSVRWRERTGELFF

J gene: TRBJ2-5
clone size: NA
CDR3 length: 14
V gene: TRBV11-2
D gene: NA
CDR3 DNA: TGTGCCAGCAGCCTACAAGGGTGGCAAGAGGCCCAGTACTTC
CDR3 protein: CASSLQGWQEAQYF

J gene: TRBJ2-5
clone size: NA
CDR3 length: 13
V gene: TRBV4-1
D gene: TRBD1
CDR3 DNA: TGCGCCGGCAGCCTGGGACAGCAAGAGACCCAGTACTTC
CDR3 protein: CAGSLGQQETQYF

J gene: TRBJ1-4
clone size: NA
CDR3 length: 13
V gene: TRBV20-1
D gene: TRBD1
CDR3 DNA: TGCAGTGCCACCGGGACAGTCAATGAAAAACTGTTTTTT
CDR3 protein: CSATGTVNEKLFF

J gene: TRBJ2-7
clone size: few
CDR3 length: 15
V gene: TRBV5-1
D gene: NA
CDR3 DNA: TGCGCCAGCAGCTACGACACCTCAATCTGGTACGAGCAGTACTTC
CDR3 protein: CASSYDTSIWYEQYF

J gene: TRBJ1-1
clone size: few
CDR3 length: 15
V gene: TRBV5-1
D gene: NA
CDR3 DNA: TGCGCCAGCAGCTATGGGAGGGAGGGGAACACTGAAGCTTTCTTT
CDR3 protein: CASSYGREGNTEAFF

J gene: TRBJ2-5
clone size: NA
CDR3 length: 13
V gene: TRBV7-9
D gene: NA
CDR3 DNA: TGTGCCAGCAGCTTAGATCTTGTAAAGACCCAGTACTTC
CDR3 protein: CASSLDLVKTQYF

J gene: TRBJ1-3
clone size: few
CDR3 length: 15
V gene: TRBV20-1
D gene: NA
CDR3 DNA: TGCAGTGCTAGAGACACCGCCGGCTCTGGAAACACCATATATTTT
CDR3 protein: CSARDTAGSGNTIYF

J gene: TRBJ1-1
clone size: many
CDR3 length: 15
V gene: TRBV12-3/TRBV12-4
D gene: NA
CDR3 DNA: TGTGCCAGCAAACCCGGCGGGCGGAGGAACACTGAAGCTTTCTTT
CDR3 protein: CASKPGGRRNTEAFF

J gene: TRBJ2-6
clone size: many
CDR3 length: 15
V gene: TRBV12-3/TRBV12-4
D gene: NA
CDR3 DNA: TGTGCCAGCAGTCCTCAACAGGTTGGGGCCAACGTCCTGACTTTC
CDR3 protein: CASSPQQVGANVLTF

J gene: TRBJ2-7
clone size: many
CDR3 length: 15
V gene: TRBV6-2/TRBV6-3
D gene: NA
CDR3 DNA: TGTGCCAGCAGTTACCCTTGGCAGGATCATTACGAGCAGTACTTC
CDR3 protein: CASSYPWQDHYEQYF

J gene: TRBJ2-5
clone size: many
CDR3 length: 14
V gene: TRBV7-9
D gene: TRBD2
CDR3 DNA: TGTGCCAGCAGCTTCGGAGCGGGAGGGGAGACCCAGTACTTC
CDR3 protein: CASSFGAGGETQYF

J gene: TRBJ2-7
clone size: many
CDR3 length: 14
V gene: TRBV6-1
D gene: NA
CDR3 DNA: TGTGCCAGCAGTGAAGTCAGGGAATCCTACGAGCAGTACTTC
CDR3 protein: CASSEVRESYEQYF

J gene: TRBJ2-7
clone size: NA
CDR3 length: 17
V gene: TRBV5-6
D gene: TRBD1
CDR3 DNA: TGTGCCAGCAGCTTGGAGACCACAGGGGGCGAGATCTACGAGCAGTACTTC
CDR3 protein: CASSLETTGGEIYEQYF

J gene: TRBJ2-7
clone size: many
CDR3 length: 14
V gene: TRBV28
D gene: NA
CDR3 DNA: TGTGCCAGCAGGGCGTCTAGGGATCCCTACGAGCAGTACTTC
CDR3 protein: CASRASRDPYEQYF

J gene: TRBJ1-2
clone size: many
CDR3 length: 13
V gene: TRBV28
D gene: NA
CDR3 DNA: TGTGCCAGCAGTTTATCACAGGATCTTGGCTACACCTTC
CDR3 protein: CASSLSQDLGYTF

J gene: TRBJ2-2
clone size: many
CDR3 length: 18
V gene: TRBV12-3/TRBV12-4
D gene: TRBD2
CDR3 DNA: TGTGCCAGCAGTGTGCTCTTTTTTCTAGCGGGAGAGATCGGGGAGCTGTTTTTT
CDR3 protein: CASSVLFFLAGEIGELFF

J gene: TRBJ1-1
clone size: many
CDR3 length: 13
V gene: TRBV28
D gene: NA
CDR3 DNA: TGTGCCAGCAGTTCCCGCAGGGCCACTGAAGCTTTCTTT
CDR3 protein: CASSSRRATEAFF

J gene: TRBJ2-7
clone size: many
CDR3 length: 14
V gene: TRBV12-3/TRBV12-4
D gene: NA
CDR3 DNA: TGTGCCAGCAGTTTACAGGGATTCCTCTACGAGCAGTACTTC
CDR3 protein: CASSLQGFLYEQYF

J gene: TRBJ1-1
clone size: many
CDR3 length: 15
V gene: TRBV6-1
D gene: TRBD1
CDR3 DNA: TGTGCCAGCAGGACTAGAACCAGGGGGCGGTCTGAAGCTTTCTTT
CDR3 protein: CASRTRTRGRSEAFF

J gene: TRBJ1-3
clone size: few
CDR3 length: 18
V gene: TRBV28
D gene: NA
CDR3 DNA: TGTGCCAGCACCGTCGCCTTTTTGGACTCATACTCTGGAAACACCATATATTTT
CDR3 protein: CASTVAFLDSYSGNTIYF

J gene: TRBJ1-2
clone size: many
CDR3 length: 13
V gene: TRBV28
D gene: NA
CDR3 DNA: TGTGCCAGCAGTTTAGATTGGGGTGGCGGCTACACCTTC
CDR3 protein: CASSLDWGGGYTF

J gene: TRBJ1-5
clone size: few
CDR3 length: 15
V gene: TRBV7-8
D gene: NA
CDR3 DNA: TGTGCCAGCAGGGAAAGGTGGGATAGCAATCAGCCCCAGCATTTT
CDR3 protein: CASRERWDSNQPQHF

J gene: TRBJ2-3
clone size: few
CDR3 length: 14
V gene: TRBV2
D gene: NA
CDR3 DNA: TGTGCCAGCAGCTCCGGGACTAGCACAGATACGCAGTATTTT
CDR3 protein: CASSSGTSTDTQYF

J gene: TRBJ1-5
clone size: many
CDR3 length: 15
V gene: TRBV12-3/TRBV12-4
D gene: TRBD1
CDR3 DNA: TGTGCCAGCAGTTTAAACACAGGGGGCCTTCAGCCCCAGCATTTT
CDR3 protein: CASSLNTGGLQPQHF

J gene: TRBJ2-7
clone size: many
CDR3 length: 14
V gene: TRBV11-1
D gene: TRBD2
CDR3 DNA: TGTGCCAGCAGCGTGCGGGGGAACTCCTACGAGCAGTACTTC
CDR3 protein: CASSVRGNSYEQYF

J gene: TRBJ2-7
clone size: many
CDR3 length: 16
V gene: TRBV28
D gene: NA
CDR3 DNA: TGTGCCAGCAGTTTTAGGGATAAAGGGGTCGCCTACGAGCAGTACTTC
CDR3 protein: CASSFRDKGVAYEQYF

J gene: TRBJ2-5
clone size: few
CDR3 length: 15
V gene: TRBV14
D gene: NA
CDR3 DNA: TGTGCCAGCAGCCCCCTCGAAGGGCTGGTGGGGACCCAGTACTTC
CDR3 protein: CASSPLEGLVGTQYF

J gene: TRBJ1-1
clone size: many
CDR3 length: 16
V gene: TRBV28
D gene: NA
CDR3 DNA: TGTGCCAGCAGTTCCCTGGGACACGTAGTGAACACTGAAGCTTTCTTT
CDR3 protein: CASSSLGHVVNTEAFF

J gene: TRBJ2-2
clone size: NA
CDR3 length: 14
V gene: TRBV10-2
D gene: TRBD2
CDR3 DNA: TGCGCCAGCGGAGGGCTAGCGGGCGCCGGGGAGCTGTTTTTT
CDR3 protein: CASGGLAGAGELFF

J gene: TRBJ2-4
clone size: NA
CDR3 length: 20
V gene: TRBV18
D gene: NA
CDR3 DNA: TGTGCCAGCTCACCACCCTTTCCCCACCTACGGGACCAAGCCAAAAACATTCAGTACTTC
CDR3 protein: CASSPPFPHLRDQAKNIQYF

J gene: TRBJ2-3
clone size: NA
CDR3 length: 17
V gene: TRBV7-9
D gene: TRBD2
CDR3 DNA: TGTGCCAGCAGCTTAGTTCCCAACCCCAGCGGGAGAGATACGCAGTATTTT
CDR3 protein: CASSLVPNPSGRDTQYF

J gene: TRBJ1-5
clone size: few
CDR3 length: 14
V gene: TRBV27
D gene: NA
CDR3 DNA: TGTGCCAGCGGCAATCTTGGGGGGAATCAGCCCCAGCATTTT
CDR3 protein: CASGNLGGNQPQHF

J gene: TRBJ2-2
clone size: many
CDR3 length: 14
V gene: TRBV11-2
D gene: NA
CDR3 DNA: TGTGCCAGCAGCTTAAATCTAGGAACCGGGGAGCTGTTTTTT
CDR3 protein: CASSLNLGTGELFF

J gene: TRBJ2-7
clone size: many
CDR3 length: 16
V gene: TRBV6-1
D gene: NA
CDR3 DNA: TGTGCCAGCACCGAATCGCCCGTCCTAGGGGCCTACGAGCAGTACTTC
CDR3 protein: CASTESPVLGAYEQYF

J gene: TRBJ2-7
clone size: NA
CDR3 length: 13
V gene: TRBV5-1
D gene: NA
CDR3 DNA: TGCGCCAGCAGCGGTGGGAACTCCTACGAGCAGTACTTC
CDR3 protein: CASSGGNSYEQYF

J gene: TRBJ1-6
clone size: NA
CDR3 length: 13
V gene: TRBV24-1
D gene: NA
CDR3 DNA: TGTGCCACCAGTGATCTATGGATATCACCCCTCCACTTT
CDR3 protein: CATSDLWISPLHF

J gene: TRBJ2-1
clone size: many
CDR3 length: 16
V gene: TRBV11-2
D gene: TRBD2
CDR3 DNA: TGTGCCAGCAGCCCAATAGCGGGAGGGCCCTACAATGAGCAGTTCTTC
CDR3 protein: CASSPIAGGPYNEQFF

J gene: TRBJ2-4
clone size: NA
CDR3 length: 13
V gene: TRBV19
D gene: NA
CDR3 DNA: TGTGCCAGTAGTATCGGATGGAAAAACATTCAGTACTTC
CDR3 protein: CASSIGWKNIQYF

J gene: TRBJ1-1
clone size: many
CDR3 length: 15
V gene: TRBV2
D gene: TRBD1
CDR3 DNA: TGTGCCAGCAGTGAACAAGGACAGGTGAACACTGAAGCTTTCTTT
CDR3 protein: CASSEQGQVNTEAFF

J gene: TRBJ1-2
clone size: many
CDR3 length: 15
V gene: TRBV12-3/TRBV12-4
D gene: TRBD1
CDR3 DNA: TGTGCCAGCAGATCTACTACCGGGACAGGGGTCGGCTACACCTTC
CDR3 protein: CASRSTTGTGVGYTF

J gene: TRBJ1-2
clone size: many
CDR3 length: 14
V gene: TRBV6-1
D gene: NA
CDR3 DNA: TGTGCCAGCACCGGGCTGGAAAGAGTCTATGGCTACACCTTC
CDR3 protein: CASTGLERVYGYTF

J gene: TRBJ2-7
clone size: many
CDR3 length: 15
V gene: TRBV11-2
D gene: NA
CDR3 DNA: TGTGCCAGCAGCCCCTCCCGGGGAGTCTCCTACGAGCAGTACTTC
CDR3 protein: CASSPSRGVSYEQYF

J gene: TRBJ2-5
clone size: few
CDR3 length: 15
V gene: TRBV7-3
D gene: NA
CDR3 DNA: TGTGCCAGCAGCTTGGGACTGGAACGCCAAGAGACCCAGTACTTC
CDR3 protein: CASSLGLERQETQYF

J gene: TRBJ2-7
clone size: NA
CDR3 length: 16
V gene: TRBV6-1
D gene: TRBD1
CDR3 DNA: TGTGCCAGCAGCCTAACCGGGACAGGGGTACCCTACGAGCAGTACTTC
CDR3 protein: CASSLTGTGVPYEQYF

J gene: TRBJ1-1
clone size: many
CDR3 length: 14
V gene: TRBV13
D gene: NA
CDR3 DNA: TGTGCCAGCAGCCCGAGGACACTGAACACTGAAGCTTTCTTT
CDR3 protein: CASSPRTLNTEAFF

J gene: TRBJ1-1
clone size: few
CDR3 length: 15
V gene: TRBV20-1
D gene: NA
CDR3 DNA: TGCAGTCCCCTCCCCTGGGGGTTTTATAGCACTGAAGCTTTCTTT
CDR3 protein: CSPLPWGFYSTEAFF

J gene: TRBJ2-5
clone size: many
CDR3 length: 17
V gene: TRBV6-5
D gene: TRBD2
CDR3 DNA: TGTGCCAGCAGTTACTCGAGACTAGCGGGAGTCGGAGAGACCCAGTACTTC
CDR3 protein: CASSYSRLAGVGETQYF

J gene: TRBJ2-7
clone size: NA
CDR3 length: 14
V gene: TRBV15
D gene: NA
CDR3 DNA: TGTGCCACTCAGCCCGATCTGAGCTCCTACGAGCAGTACTTC
CDR3 protein: CATQPDLSSYEQYF

J gene: TRBJ2-1
clone size: NA
CDR3 length: 14
V gene: TRBV28
D gene: NA
CDR3 DNA: TGTGCCAGCGGCGGGGTAGCGGAGTACAATGAGCAGTTCTTC
CDR3 protein: CASGGVAEYNEQFF

J gene: TRBJ1-1
clone size: NA
CDR3 length: 17
V gene: TRBV15
D gene: NA
CDR3 DNA: TGTGCCACCAGCAGATCCGGGAGCCCCGGGGGAGGCACTGAAGCTTCCTTT
CDR3 protein: CATSRSGSPGGGTEASF